This T cell receptor (beta chain) was obtained from a study of blood T cell repertoires in COVID-19. The overall study: Acute and convalescent COVID-19 specimens originated in the United States, Italy and Spain.

This clone has a single count. Repertoires were generated with immunoSEQ multiplex PCR, while TCRdb's copy carries only in-frame clones and drops some. The table lists approximately 150,000 clones, 85% to 90% of them singletons. Trimming removed 5 bases at V and 2 bases at J, with 13 bases between. Germline lookup yields CDR1 SEHNR and CDR2 FQNEAQ (reference sequence). The CDR3 consists of 15 residues. This sequence joins TRBV7-9 and TRBJ1-5, with D tentatively TRBD1 (5 bases). This TCR was recovered from a man in his 70s with active COVID-19. The sample taken for sequencing was peripheral blood. CDR3 residues: CASSLGGVGNQPQHF. As DNA, the CDR3 is TGTGCCAGCAGCCTCGGGGGGGTCGGCAATCAGCCCCAGCATTTT.